One sample yielded the 9 T cell receptor beta chains listed below, sequenced in a study of Ad26.COV2.S vaccination and SARS-CoV-2 variants. Stated treatment: 19 received Ad26.COV2.S at low or high dose, single or two shots; 5 received placebo; per-sample allocation not given. Sampling took place 63 days after the first vaccine or placebo injection. Sequencing used immunoSEQ multiplex PCR; TCRdb keeps in-frame clones, though not all of them. The sample holds around 450,000 clones, 90% seen once. The sequencing here drew on peripheral blood, taken in a trial of Ad26.COV2.S vaccine versus placebo. All receptors derive from a person between 18 and 65 years old who received the Ad26.COV2.S COVID-19 vaccine or a placebo.

The chain carries TRBV11-3 and TRBJ1-4, with D possibly being TRBD1 (6 bases). The CDR3 contains 13 residues. Per germline, CDR1 SGHNT and CDR2 YENEEA. V was cut by 1 base and J by 7 bases, with 7 bases left in between. CDR3 coding DNA: TGTGCCAGCAGCTTAGGACAGGTTGAAAAACTGTTTTTT. This translates into CASSLGQVEKLFF. Full variable domain (remainder filled in from reference TRBV11-3 and TRBJ1-4): EAGVVQSPRYKIIEKKQPVAFWCNPISGHNTLYWYLQNLGQGPELLIRYENEEAVDDSQLPKDRFSAERLKGVDSTLKIQPAELGDSAVYLCASSLGQVEKLFFGSGTQLSVL.

This chain uses TRBV5-6 with TRBJ2-5; D not resolved. The CDR3 runs 14 residues. CDR1 SGHDT and CDR2 YYEEEE come from the germline V gene. The V gene lost 2 bases and the J gene lost 2 bases, with 10 bases spanning the gap. The chain's CDR3 is CASSFSAVQETQYF. As DNA, the CDR3 is TGTGCCAGCAGCTTCTCTGCGGTACAAGAGACCCAGTACTTC.

V is TRBV6-2 or TRBV6-3 and J is TRBJ2-7; 8 bases map to TRBD1. V was clipped by 0 bases and J by 12 bases; unmatched bases: 7. This CDR3 has 13 residues. Germline assignment: CDR1 MNHEY and CDR2 SVGEGT. CDR3 protein: CASSYSRDRPRYF. As DNA, the CDR3 is TGTGCCAGCAGTTACTCGAGGGACAGGCCACGGTACTTC.

The J gene is TRBJ2-6, the V gene TRBV19; tentatively, D is TRBD1 or TRBD2 (6 bases each). Germline CDR1 reads LNHDA; CDR2 reads SQIVND (reference sequence). The V end lost 8 bases, the J end lost 1 base, and 15 bases lay between the germline ends. This CDR3 region has 16 residues. The CDR3 protein is CASGIQGGSGANVLTF. For the CDR3, the DNA is TGTGCCAGTGGAATACAGGGAGGATCTGGGGCCAACGTCCTGACTTTC. The full variable domain, rest sourced from reference TRBV19 and TRBJ2-6, is DGGITQSPKYLFRKEGQNVTLSCEQNLNHDAMYWYRQDPGQGLRLIYYSQIVNDFQKGDIAEGYSVSREKKESFPLTVTSAQKNPTAFYLCASGIQGGSGANVLTFGAGSRLTVL.

CDR3 loop: CASSLSGETQYF. CDR3 nucleotide sequence: TGTGCCAGCAGCCTCAGCGGGGAGACCCAGTACTTC. This chain connects TRBV11-3 to TRBJ2-5; maybe TRBD2 (6 bases). The CDR3 contains 12 residues. The V and J ends lost 5 bases and 5 bases respectively, with 9 bases between them. The germline V gene has CDR1 SGHNT and CDR2 YENEEA.

The J gene is TRBJ2-3, the V gene TRBV20-1; 9 nucleotides match TRBD2. Germline CDR1 reads DFQATT; CDR2 reads SNEGSKA (reference sequence). V gave up 3 bases and J gave up 3 bases; unmatched junction bases: 13. The CDR3 covers 17 residues. The CDR3: CSASLLNSGRWTDTQYF. As DNA, the CDR3 is TGCAGTGCTAGTCTCCTGAATAGCGGGAGATGGACAGATACGCAGTATTTT.

The chain joins TRBV3-1 (or the pseudogene TRBV3-2) to TRBJ2-1, with no clear D. The V gene lost 0 bases and the J gene lost 7 bases, with 13 bases spanning the gap. This CDR3 is 15 amino acids long. Germline loops: CDR1 LGHDT, CDR2 YNNKEL (reference sequence). This CDR3 reads CASSQEPARLNEQFF. The CDR3 nucleotides read TGTGCCAGCAGCCAAGAACCCGCGCGGTTGAATGAGCAGTTCTTC.

V gene TRBV13 combines with J gene TRBJ2-5; 12 positions agree with TRBD2. Germline V CDR1 and CDR2: PRHDT, FYEKMQ (reference sequence). V lost 2 bases, J lost 4 bases, and 5 bases stayed unmatched. The length of the CDR3 is 16 residues. The DNA of the CDR3 is TGTGCCAGCAGCTTATGGCTAGCGGGAGGGCGAGAGACCCAGTACTTC. Translating gives CASSLWLAGGRETQYF.

The genes are TRBV9 and TRBJ2-1; D gene uncertain. Germline CDR1 and CDR2: SGDLS and YYNGEE. V was pared by 0 bases and J by 4 bases, with 11 bases between. The CDR3 is 15 amino acids. In DNA, the CDR3 is TGTGCCAGCAGCGTAGGCACCCTATATTACAATGAGCAGTTCTTC. Its protein product is CASSVGTLYYNEQFF.